The 30 T cell receptor beta chains presented below share a single source sample, sequenced in a study of cytomegalovirus exposure and HLA in healthy donors. Assay used: immunoSEQ multiplex PCR; TCRdb lists only in-frame clones, some missing. The data contain 150,000 to 200,000 clones, about 82% of them singletons. What was sequenced was PBMCs. Every receptor here comes from a woman aged 18-30 years in good health and CMV-seronegative.

V is TRBV6-5 and J is TRBJ2-3, with TRBD1 identical over 8 bases. With 8 bases clipped from V and 2 bases from J, the junction kept 9 bases outside the gene matches. The CDR3 runs to 15 residues. Looked up from germline, CDR1 is MNHEY and CDR2 is SVGAGI. CDR3 DNA sequence: TGTGCCAGCGGACAGACAGGGGCGGACACAGATACGCAGTATTTT. Protein product: CASGQTGADTDTQYF.

This clone turned up a few times. The rearrangement joins TRBV6-6 to TRBJ2-7, with 8 bases lining up with TRBD1. The trim removed 7 bases at V and 2 bases at J, leaving 10 bases unmatched. This CDR3 spans 15 amino acids. Per germline, CDR1 MNHNY and CDR2 SVGAGI (reference sequence). CDR3 nucleotide sequence: TGTGCCAGCATCGCTTCCCCGGACAGGGCCTACGAGCAGTACTTC. It encodes CASIASPDRAYEQYF.

V is TRBV5-1 and J is TRBJ2-1, with TRBD2 matching 9 bases. Germline CDR1 reads SGHRS; CDR2 reads YFSETQ. Trimming at V came to 0 bases and at J to 9 bases, leaving 7 bases not matched to a gene. The CDR3 runs 15 residues. The DNA of the CDR3 is TGCGCCAGCAGCTTGGATCCTAGCGGGGAAGGTGAGCAGTTCTTC. Protein sequence: CASSLDPSGEGEQFF. Full variable domain (rest looked up from reference TRBV5-1 and TRBJ2-1): KAGVTQTPRYLIKTRGQQVTLSCSPISGHRSVSWYQQTPGQGLQFLFEYFSETQRNKGNFPGRFSGRQFSNSRSEMNVSTLELGDSALYLCASSLDPSGEGEQFFGPGTRLTVL.

The rearrangement links TRBV7-9 to TRBJ2-1, with 9 bases lining up with TRBD1. Germline values: CDR1 SEHNR, CDR2 FQNEAQ (reference sequence). The CDR3 is made up of 12 amino acids. V was clipped by 4 bases and J by 8 bases; unmatched bases: 0. The CDR3 protein is CASSWTGDEQFF. DNA for the CDR3: TGTGCCAGCAGCTGGACAGGGGATGAGCAGTTCTTC. The full variable domain, its missing parts supplied by reference TRBV7-9 and TRBJ2-1, is DTGVSQNPRHKITKRGQNVTFRCDPISEHNRLYWYRQTLGQGPEFLTYFQNEAQLEKSRLLSDRFSAERPKGSFSTLEIQRTEQGDSAMYLCASSWTGDEQFFGPGTRLTVL.

In DNA, the CDR3 is TGTGCCAGCAGCTTAGTCGGGGTTTACAATGAGCAGTTCTTC. This encodes CASSLVGVYNEQFF. The chain employs TRBV7-2 and TRBJ2-1, with D perhaps matching TRBD2 (5 bases). The V end lost 1 base, the J end lost 4 bases, and 8 bases lay between the germline ends. This CDR3 spans 14 amino acids. CDR1 SGHTA and CDR2 FQGNSA come from the germline V gene.

The V call is TRBV7-8, the J call TRBJ1-2; D possibly corresponds to TRBD1 (6 bases). CDR3 length: 14 residues. V dropped 1 base and J dropped 5 bases, with 11 bases sitting between them. Germline CDR1 SGHVS, CDR2 FQNEAQ. The CDR3 nucleotides read TGTGCCAGCAGCTTAGGGGGGCTAGGGTATGGCTACACCTTC. It is translated as CASSLGGLGYGYTF.

The rearrangement uses TRBV25-1 and TRBJ1-4; maybe TRBD1 (5 bases). Germline loops: CDR1 MGHDK, CDR2 SYGVNS. CDR3 length: 13 residues. V lost 6 bases to trimming and J lost 2 bases, with 7 bases between them. CDR3 protein: CASSRQTNEKLFF. CDR3 DNA sequence: TGTGCCAGCAGCAGACAGACTAATGAAAAACTGTTTTTT.

The chain is built from TRBV7-9 and TRBJ2-1; no reliable D call. Germline V gene sequence: CDR1 SEHNR, CDR2 FQNEAQ (reference sequence). CDR3 length: 13 amino acids. Between the trimmed V and J ends, which lost 3 bases and 9 bases, there was a span of 12 bases. The chain's CDR3 is CASSLLESTEQFF. In nucleotides, the CDR3 is TGTGCCAGCAGCTTGCTGGAGTCGACTGAGCAGTTCTTC.

The rearrangement joins TRBV5-1 to TRBJ1-6; no clear D. The CDR3 has 15 amino acids. Deletions cut 0 bases from V and 9 bases from J, with 13 bases between. The germline V gene has CDR1 SGHRS and CDR2 YFSETQ. CDR3 in amino acids: CASSLDRGGISPLHF. CDR3 nucleotides: TGCGCCAGCAGCTTGGACCGGGGAGGGATTTCACCCCTCCACTTT. The complete variable domain, with remaining parts taken from reference TRBV5-1 and TRBJ1-6, reads KAGVTQTPRYLIKTRGQQVTLSCSPISGHRSVSWYQQTPGQGLQFLFEYFSETQRNKGNFPGRFSGRQFSNSRSEMNVSTLELGDSALYLCASSLDRGGISPLHFGNGTRLTVT.

The J gene is TRBJ1-1, the V gene TRBV9, with a tentative D call TRBD1 (6 bases). This CDR3 has 15 residues. Germline assignment: CDR1 SGDLS and CDR2 YYNGEE. Trimming left V 2 bases short and J 5 bases short, with 16 bases between. In DNA, the CDR3 is TGTGCCAGCAGCGTGGTGGGGGCGAGTGTGACTGAAGCTTTCTTT. Amino acids: CASSVVGASVTEAFF.

The chain carries TRBV5-1 and TRBJ2-1, with D perhaps TRBD2 (5 bases). The V gene lost 2 bases and the J gene lost 5 bases, with 14 bases spanning the gap. The germline V gene has CDR1 SGHRS and CDR2 YFSETQ. The CDR3 loop spans 15 amino acids. CDR3 loop: CASSFEGSANNEQFF. For the CDR3, the DNA is TGCGCCAGCAGCTTCGAGGGATCGGCGAACAATGAGCAGTTCTTC.

The rearrangement uses TRBV21-1 and TRBJ1-2; the table assigns TRBD1, which was not confirmed against the DNA. TRBV21-1 is assigned pseudogene status. The CDR3 spans 13 residues. The CDR3 nucleotides read TGTGCCAGCAGAGGGGGTTTCCACGATGGCTACACCTTC. It encodes CASRGGFHDGYTF.

V and J are TRBV7-2 and TRBJ1-2; 7 bases fit TRBD1. J was trimmed by 8 bases and V by 4 bases; bases with no gene match: 7. The CDR3 sequence is 13 residues long. The germline V gene has CDR1 SGHTA and CDR2 FQGNSA. The CDR3 spells CASSSYGTDGYTF. As DNA, the CDR3 is TGTGCCAGCAGCTCTTACGGGACAGACGGCTACACCTTC.

The rearrangement joins TRBV5-1 to TRBJ2-1, with 12 bases aligning to TRBD1. The CDR3 loop spans 15 amino acids. V lost 4 bases to trimming and J lost 8 bases; unmatched junction nucleotides: 7. Per germline, CDR1 SGHRS and CDR2 YFSETQ. The DNA for the CDR3 is TGCGCCAGCAGCAGGGACAGGGGGCGCAGGGATGAGCAGTTCTTC. It is translated as CASSRDRGRRDEQFF.

The J gene is TRBJ2-7, the V gene TRBV4-1, with TRBD1 matching over 8 bases. Per the germline V gene, CDR1 is MGHRA and CDR2 is YSYEKL. V lost 0 bases, J lost 4 bases, and 14 bases stayed unmatched. This CDR3 contains 18 residues. The CDR3 reads CASSQDRWMGTGRYEQYF. CDR3 DNA: TGCGCCAGCAGCCAAGATCGGTGGATGGGGACAGGACGATACGAGCAGTACTTC.

This chain uses TRBV7-9 with TRBJ2-7, with D tentatively TRBD1 (5 bases). CDR1 and CDR2 (germline): SEHNR, FQNEAQ (reference sequence). Trimming pared 1 base from V and 1 base from J, leaving 8 bases between. The CDR3 has 14 residues. The CDR3: CASSLEGVSYEQYF. Written as DNA, the CDR3 is TGTGCCAGCAGCTTAGAAGGGGTTTCCTACGAGCAGTACTTC. Complete variable domain (other parts from reference TRBV7-9 and TRBJ2-7): DTGVSQNPRHKITKRGQNVTFRCDPISEHNRLYWYRQTLGQGPEFLTYFQNEAQLEKSRLLSDRFSAERPKGSFSTLEIQRTEQGDSAMYLCASSLEGVSYEQYFGPGTRLTVT.

The rearrangement links TRBV27 to TRBJ2-7; maybe TRBD2 (7 bases). Trimming pared 2 bases from V and 3 bases from J, leaving 11 bases between. Germline V CDR1 and CDR2: MNHEY, SMNVEV (reference sequence). CDR3 length: 14 residues. The CDR3 region is CASSLRGGDYEQYF. The CDR3 nucleotides are TGTGCCAGCAGTTTACGAGGGGGGGACTACGAGCAGTACTTC.

This sequence joins TRBV7-9 and TRBJ2-1; 7 bases line up with TRBD2. The CDR3 runs to 17 residues. Germline CDR1 SEHNR, CDR2 FQNEAQ (reference sequence). V lost 3 bases, J lost 0 bases, and 8 bases stayed unmatched. The CDR3 loop reads CASSFTWGGNSYNEQFF. The CDR3 region has the DNA TGTGCCAGCAGCTTCACGTGGGGGGGTAACTCCTACAATGAGCAGTTCTTC.

The chain couples TRBV6-5 to TRBJ2-7, with D possibly matching TRBD1 (6 bases). V gave up 6 bases and J gave up 6 bases, with 21 bases separating them. Per the germline V gene, CDR1 is MNHEY and CDR2 is SVGAGI. The CDR3 is made up of 15 amino acids. CDR3 sequence: CASSSHRVLVGEQYF. The CDR3 region has the DNA TGTGCCAGCAGCTCGCACAGGGTCCTGGTAGGCGAGCAGTACTTC.

The chain recombines TRBV6-5 with TRBJ1-2, with a weak D call TRBD1 (6 bases). Deletions cut 4 bases from V and 1 base from J, with 13 bases between. CDR3 length: 15 residues. The germline CDR1 and CDR2 sequences are MNHEY and SVGAGI. CDR3 region: CASSSQTGNNYGYTF. DNA for the CDR3: TGTGCCAGCAGTTCCCAGACAGGAAATAACTATGGCTACACCTTC.

This rearrangement joins TRBV6-5 to TRBJ1-2, with TRBD1 identical over 7 bases. This CDR3 contains 16 residues. From germline, CDR1 is MNHEY and CDR2 SVGAGI. The V gene end was trimmed by 6 bases and the J gene end by 0 bases; junction bases not matched to a gene: 10. In DNA form, the CDR3 reads TGTGCCAGCAGCTACGACAGGGCAACGACTAACTATGGCTACACCTTC. This encodes CASSYDRATTNYGYTF.

The chain combines TRBV19 with TRBJ1-5; D perhaps matches TRBD1 (6 bases). The length of the CDR3 is 15 residues. The V end was cut by 4 bases, the J end by 6 bases, with 16 bases between. Germline-derived CDR1 and CDR2 are LNHDA and SQIVND (reference sequence). CDR3 residues: CASSTGGEQLQPQHF. CDR3 coding DNA: TGTGCCAGTAGTACGGGGGGCGAACAACTTCAGCCCCAGCATTTT. Based on the CDR3 plus reference TRBV19 and TRBJ1-5, the full variable domain is DGGITQSPKYLFRKEGQNVTLSCEQNLNHDAMYWYRQDPGQGLRLIYYSQIVNDFQKGDIAEGYSVSREKKESFPLTVTSAQKNPTAFYLCASSTGGEQLQPQHFGDGTRLSIL.

This chain connects TRBV6-5 to TRBJ2-5, with unresolved D. Trimming stripped 0 bases from V and 7 bases from J, with 12 bases between. This CDR3 contains 14 residues. The V gene's germline CDR1 is MNHEY and CDR2 SVGAGI. The CDR3 here is CASSYSGLLGTQYF. The CDR3 DNA follows: TGTGCCAGCAGTTACTCGGGCCTATTGGGGACCCAGTACTTC.

This chain connects TRBV5-8 to TRBJ1-2; tentative D call: TRBD1 (5 bases). The CDR3 is 15 residues long. V dropped 1 base and J dropped 4 bases, with 14 bases sitting between them. CDR1 is SGHTS and CDR2 is YDEGEE in the germline V gene. The CDR3 is CASSLSGGAGYGYTF. DNA of the CDR3: TGTGCCAGCAGCTTGTCTGGAGGGGCCGGCTATGGCTACACCTTC.

The V call is TRBV27, the J call TRBJ2-7; 12 nucleotides align to TRBD1. Germline-derived CDR1 and CDR2 are MNHEY and SMNVEV (reference sequence). J was trimmed by 6 bases and V by 1 base; bases with no gene match: 13. The CDR3 sequence is 18 residues long. The CDR3 nucleotides read TGTGCCAGCAGTTTATATCATTGGAGGGGACAGGGGGCTGGCGAGCAGTACTTC. It translates to CASSLYHWRGQGAGEQYF.

The V and J genes are TRBV2 and TRBJ2-1; TRBD1 is a possible D gene (6 bases). The V gene lost 6 bases and the J gene lost 3 bases, with 9 bases spanning the gap. CDR1 is SNHLY, CDR2 FYNNEI, per germline. The CDR3 covers 13 residues. The CDR3, as DNA: TGTGCCAGCAGCAGGGGCAACTACAATGAGCAGTTCTTC. It translates to CASSRGNYNEQFF.

The V call is TRBV4-1, the J call TRBJ2-5, with D perhaps TRBD2 (5 bases). V was trimmed by 1 base and J by 5 bases, leaving 11 bases between them. The CDR3 sequence is 14 residues long. From germline, CDR1 is MGHRA and CDR2 YSYEKL. The CDR3 DNA reads as TGCGCCAGCAGCCAAGCGGGTAGCGTCGAGACCCAGTACTTC. Translating it yields CASSQAGSVETQYF.

This chain links TRBV19 with TRBJ2-3; weak D call: TRBD1 (6 bases). Germline lookup yields CDR1 LNHDA and CDR2 SQIVND (reference sequence). The CDR3 is 15 amino acids. Trimming took off 3 bases at V and 2 bases at J, with 12 bases between the two ends. Written as DNA, the CDR3 is TGTGCCAGTAGTATCCCCAGGACAGCCACAGATACGCAGTATTTT. It codes for CASSIPRTATDTQYF.

The rearrangement joins TRBV6-5 to TRBJ2-7, with a possible D match to TRBD2 (6 bases). CDR3 length: 13 amino acids. Germline V gives CDR1 MNHEY, CDR2 SVGAGI. The V gene lost 0 bases and the J gene lost 5 bases, with 8 bases spanning the gap. CDR3 coding DNA: TGTGCCAGCAGTTACTCGGGAGGCCACGAGCAGTACTTC. This sequence encodes CASSYSGGHEQYF.

This CDR3 reads CASSSGTSLGKQYF. CDR3 nucleotide sequence: TGTGCCAGCTCATCGGGCACCTCACTAGGCAAGCAGTACTTC. The chain links TRBV18 to TRBJ2-7; TRBD2 is a possible D gene (5 bases). The CDR3 contains 14 residues. The V end was cut by 5 bases, the J end by 8 bases, with 19 bases between. Germline values: CDR1 KGHSH, CDR2 LQKENI.